Shown below are 2 T cell receptor beta chains from a single sample sequenced in a study of Graves' ophthalmopathy and Graves' hyperthyroidism. The authors amplified TCR beta CDR3 regions from RNA transcripts. RT-PCR with HTBI primers came first, then second-round multiplex PCR. Using its own MiXCR run on the multiplex PCR reads, TCRdb lists one record per CDR3 protein. The sample has 900,000 to 1,200,000 distinct CDR3 sequences; less than 45% are singletons. The sample was peripheral blood or thyroid tissue (not recorded which). These receptors came from an adult man with Graves' hyperthyroidism.

The J gene is TRBJ2-3, the V gene TRBV7-2, with D possibly TRBD2 on 6 matching bases. From germline, CDR1 is SGHTA and CDR2 FQGNSA. The V end lost 8 bases, the J end lost 0 bases, and 12 bases lay between the germline ends. The CDR3 loop spans 14 amino acids. The CDR3: CASGGEASTDTQYF. CDR3 coding DNA: TGTGCCAGCGGAGGGGAGGCAAGCACAGATACGCAGTATTTT.

This clonotype was detected many times. This chain links TRBV5-1 with TRBJ1-3; D is ambiguous. Germline V gene lookup returns CDR1 SGHRS and CDR2 YFSETQ. V lost 7 bases and J lost 7, with 9 bases in between. The CDR3 extends over 11 amino acids. CDR3: CASGLGNTIYF. For the CDR3, the DNA is TGCGCCAGCGGCCTTGGGAACACCATATATTTT.